This T cell receptor (beta chain) comes out of a study of identifying expanded T cells in peripheral blood. Libraries were prepared by immunoSEQ multiplex PCR; TCRdb keeps only in-frame clonotypes and omits some of them. This sample has under 95,000 clones, with over 75% found just once. Healthy donors had no documented immune events, such as infections, while sampled. A note on this clone: Its target is unknown.

This CDR3 has 18 residues. Germline V CDR1 and CDR2: SGHNT, YYREEE (reference sequence). Trimming removed 4 bases from V and 5 bases from J, with 28 bases in between. Study conclusions and caveats: Technical replicates showed about 1.1 changed clones; roughly two weeks 15 to 20; four weeks 19. Approximately two-week clone count variance significantly increased as total template count grew.

The origin of this receptor is a person aged 18-69 years in good health. Input material: blood. V gene TRBV5-4 combines with J gene TRBJ2-7; tentatively, D is TRBD2 (7 bases). CDR3 DNA: TGTGCCAGCAGCCAAGCTTGGGGGGGGAGTCGGGCAGGGGACGAGCAGTACTTC. This gives the protein CASSQAWGGSRAGDEQYF.